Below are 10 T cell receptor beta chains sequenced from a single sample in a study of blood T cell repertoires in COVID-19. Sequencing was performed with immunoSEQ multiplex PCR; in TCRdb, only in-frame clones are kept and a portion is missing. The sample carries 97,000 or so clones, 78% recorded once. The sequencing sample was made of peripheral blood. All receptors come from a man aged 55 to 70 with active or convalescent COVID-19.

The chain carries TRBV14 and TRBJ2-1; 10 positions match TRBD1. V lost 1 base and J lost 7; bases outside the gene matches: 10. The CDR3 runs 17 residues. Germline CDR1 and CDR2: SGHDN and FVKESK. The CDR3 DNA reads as TGTGCCAGCAGCCAAGGCCAACCGGGACAGGGGTGGAATGAGCAGTTCTTC. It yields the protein CASSQGQPGQGWNEQFF.

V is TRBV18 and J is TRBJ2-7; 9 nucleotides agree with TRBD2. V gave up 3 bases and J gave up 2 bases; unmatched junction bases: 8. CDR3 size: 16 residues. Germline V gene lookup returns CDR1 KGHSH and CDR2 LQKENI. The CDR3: CASSPPWTSVAYEQYF. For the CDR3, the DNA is TGTGCCAGCTCACCTCCCTGGACTAGCGTGGCCTACGAGCAGTACTTC.

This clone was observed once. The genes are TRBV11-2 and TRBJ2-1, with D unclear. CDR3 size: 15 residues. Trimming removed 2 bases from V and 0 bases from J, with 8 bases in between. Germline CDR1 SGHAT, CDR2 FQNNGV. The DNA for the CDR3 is TGTGCCAGCAGCTTAAGTGCCAGCTCCTACAATGAGCAGTTCTTC. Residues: CASSLSASSYNEQFF.

Here the CDR3 DNA reads TGTGCCAGTAGTCCAGGGGACCTGAACACTGAAGCTTTCTTT. Residues: CASSPGDLNTEAFF. The chain combines TRBV19 with TRBJ1-1, with TRBD1 as a possible D gene (6 bases). This CDR3 has 14 amino acids. The ends were cut back, 5 bases at V and 0 bases at J, with 10 bases in the middle. Per germline, CDR1 LNHDA and CDR2 SQIVND (reference sequence).

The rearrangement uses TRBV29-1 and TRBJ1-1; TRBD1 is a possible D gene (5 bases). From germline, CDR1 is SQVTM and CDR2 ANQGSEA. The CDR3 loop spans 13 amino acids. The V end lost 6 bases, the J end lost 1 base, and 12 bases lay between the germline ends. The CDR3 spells CSVLWGGNTEAFF. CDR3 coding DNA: TGCAGCGTCCTCTGGGGGGGGAACACTGAAGCTTTCTTT.

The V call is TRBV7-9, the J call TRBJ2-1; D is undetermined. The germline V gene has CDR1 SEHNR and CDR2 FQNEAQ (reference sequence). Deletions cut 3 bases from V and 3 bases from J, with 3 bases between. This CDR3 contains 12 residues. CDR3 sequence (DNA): TGTGCCAGCAGCTTTAGCTACAATGAGCAGTTCTTC. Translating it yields CASSFSYNEQFF.

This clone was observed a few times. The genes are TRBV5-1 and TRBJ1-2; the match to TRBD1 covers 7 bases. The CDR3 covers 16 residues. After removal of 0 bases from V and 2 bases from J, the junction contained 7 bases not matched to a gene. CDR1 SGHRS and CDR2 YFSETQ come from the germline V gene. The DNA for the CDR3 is TGCGCCAGCAGCTTGGGTATCGACAGGGTGAACTATGGCTACACCTTC. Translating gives CASSLGIDRVNYGYTF.

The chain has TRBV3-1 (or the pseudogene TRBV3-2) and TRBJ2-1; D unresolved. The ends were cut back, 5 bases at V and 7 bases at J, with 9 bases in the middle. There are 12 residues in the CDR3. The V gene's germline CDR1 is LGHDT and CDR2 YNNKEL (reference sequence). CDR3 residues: CASSTSTNEQFF. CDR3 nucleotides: TGTGCCAGCAGCACCTCTACGAATGAGCAGTTCTTC.

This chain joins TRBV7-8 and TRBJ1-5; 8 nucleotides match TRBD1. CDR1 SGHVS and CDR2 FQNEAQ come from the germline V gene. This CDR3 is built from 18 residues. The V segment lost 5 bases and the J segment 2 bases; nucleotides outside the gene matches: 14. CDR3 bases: TGTGCCAGCAGCCAAAGACTAGAACCGGGACAGGGCAATCAGCCCCAGCATTTT. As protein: CASSQRLEPGQGNQPQHF.

The CDR3 loop reads CASSLGWEGDNEQFF. CDR3 in DNA: TGTGCCAGCAGCTTAGGGTGGGAGGGCGACAATGAGCAGTTCTTC. J is TRBJ2-1 and V is TRBV7-9; 7 bases fit TRBD2. Germline V gene data show CDR1 as SEHNR and CDR2 as FQNEAQ (reference sequence). Unmatched junction bases numbered 5, after V lost 1 base and J lost 5 bases. The CDR3 covers 15 residues. Looking up the rest from reference TRBV7-9 and TRBJ2-1 gives the full variable domain: DTGVSQNPRHKITKRGQNVTFRCDPISEHNRLYWYRQTLGQGPEFLTYFQNEAQLEKSRLLSDRFSAERPKGSFSTLEIQRTEQGDSAMYLCASSLGWEGDNEQFFGPGTRLTVL.